Listed below are T cell receptor beta chains from one sample, sequenced in a study of blood T cell repertoires in COVID-19. Libraries were prepared by immunoSEQ multiplex PCR; TCRdb keeps only in-frame clonotypes and omits some of them. Among approximately 120,000 clones listed, 90% were seen once. Sample: peripheral blood. These receptors were taken from a human donor in a cohort sampled during active COVID-19. CDR3s include the opening cysteine and the closing phenylalanine or tryptophan. D genes are given only for firm matches. A row's size may be missing; if present it is once, few, many or a size class.

j_call cdr3_length clone_size d_call v_call cdr3_nt cdr3_aa
TRBJ2-5 16 NA NA TRBV14 TGTGCCAGCAGCCAAGTAAACAGGGTGTACCAAGAGACCCAGTACTTC CASSQVNRVYQETQYF
TRBJ2-7 14 few TRBD2 TRBV5-1 TGCGCCAGCAGCCCCAGCGGGGCCCTACCCGAGCAGTACTTC CASSPSGALPEQYF
TRBJ1-2 14 once TRBD1 TRBV29-1 TGCAGCGTGGGACAGGGGGGTATAAGCTATGGCTACACCTTC CSVGQGGISYGYTF
TRBJ2-3 16 NA TRBD2 TRBV14 TGTGCCAGCAGCCCCCAGCGGGGGGGCGGCACAGATACGCAGTATTTT CASSPQRGGGTDTQYF
TRBJ2-7 16 NA TRBD1 TRBV11-3 TGTGCCAGCAGCCCCAGGACAGGACGCACACCCTACGAGCAGTACTTC CASSPRTGRTPYEQYF
TRBJ1-1 12 NA NA TRBV5-7 TGTGCCAGCAGCTTGGTTCCTACTGAAGCTTTCTTT CASSLVPTEAFF
TRBJ2-5 15 NA TRBD2 TRBV7-7 TGTGCCAGCAGCGCCACTAGCGGGGACCAAGAGACCCAGTACTTC CASSATSGDQETQYF
TRBJ2-1 14 NA NA TRBV19 TGTGCCAGTAGTATCCAGGGCTCCTACAATGAGCAGTTCTTC CASSIQGSYNEQFF
TRBJ2-7 14 NA NA TRBV5-1 TGCGCCAGCAGCCCAGTATCGGGGGCCTACGAGCAGTACTTC CASSPVSGAYEQYF
TRBJ2-3 17 NA TRBD1 TRBV11-2 TGTGCCAGCAGCCCGGGACAGGGGGAGATACGCACAGATACGCAGTATTTT CASSPGQGEIRTDTQYF
TRBJ2-3 14 NA NA TRBV3-1/TRBV3-2 TGTGCCAGCAGCCAGGGGGGCCAGGGCGGGGGCCCCGATTTT CASSQGGQGGGPDF
TRBJ2-1 15 NA TRBD2 TRBV19 TGTGCCAGTATCCCAGGGAGCGGGGGATACAATGAGCAGTTCTTC CASIPGSGGYNEQFF
TRBJ1-1 14 NA NA TRBV7-9 TGTGCCAGCAGTGGCGGGCGGGTGAACACTGAAGCTTTCTTT CASSGGRVNTEAFF
TRBJ1-3 16 once NA TRBV7-8 TGTGCCAGCAGCTTAGGGAGGGCTAACTCTGGAAACACCATATATTTT CASSLGRANSGNTIYF
TRBJ2-1 13 once NA TRBV5-1 TGCGCCAGCAGCTTGGGACTAGGGAATGAGCAGTTCTTC CASSLGLGNEQFF
TRBJ2-5 15 NA NA TRBV12-5 TGTGCTAGTGGTCGGGGGACAGCACCCCAAGAGACCCAGTACTTC CASGRGTAPQETQYF
TRBJ2-1 17 NA NA TRBV27 TGTGCCAGCAGCCTAGGAGCGGGTCGGGCCTCCTACAATGAGCAGTTCTTC CASSLGAGRASYNEQFF
TRBJ2-1 18 NA NA TRBV9 TGTGCCAGCAGCGTAGGGCCTTCACGTGCGGGTGGCTACAATGAGCAGTTCTTC CASSVGPSRAGGYNEQFF
TRBJ1-2 15 NA TRBD1 TRBV2 TGTGCCAGCAGTGAGAGTAGACAGGGGGCGCGAGGCTACACCTTC CASSESRQGARGYTF
TRBJ2-1 14 once NA TRBV18 TGTGCCAGCTCCAATGAGGCGGGGATTGCTGAGCAGTTCTTC CASSNEAGIAEQFF
TRBJ2-3 16 NA TRBD2 TRBV9 TGTGCCAGCAGCACCTCCGGGACTAAAAAGGCAGATACGCAGTATTTT CASSTSGTKKADTQYF
TRBJ2-3 17 NA TRBD2 TRBV28 TGTGCCAGCAGTCCCCGCCTCCTTAGCGGGGCCCCGGATACGCAGTATTTT CASSPRLLSGAPDTQYF
TRBJ2-7 16 NA NA TRBV19 TGTGCCAGTAGTATAGTTCTCGGACACTCGACCTACGAGCAGTACTTC CASSIVLGHSTYEQYF
TRBJ2-7 13 few NA TRBV6-2/TRBV6-3 TGTGCCAGCAGTTACGTGGGACACTTCGAGCAGTACTTC CASSYVGHFEQYF
TRBJ2-7 12 NA NA TRBV6-4 TGTGCCAGCAGTGCTCGATTCAGGGAGCAGTACTTC CASSARFREQYF
TRBJ2-2 15 once TRBD2 TRBV19 TGTGCCAGTAACGGGCTAGCGGGATCTCCCGGGGAGCTGTTTTTT CASNGLAGSPGELFF
TRBJ2-2 14 NA TRBD2 TRBV6-5 TGTGCCAGCTCGGCGGGAGGTCTCACCGGGGAGCTGTTTTTT CASSAGGLTGELFF
TRBJ2-2 17 NA NA TRBV5-1 TGCGCCAGCAGCATACGTCTCGACCCCCGGGGCACCGGGGAGCTGTTTTTT CASSIRLDPRGTGELFF
TRBJ2-4 14 NA TRBD1 TRBV19 TGTGCCAGTAGCGTCACAGGGGGCTTGGACATTCAGTACTTC CASSVTGGLDIQYF
TRBJ2-2 12 NA NA TRBV9 TGTGCCAGCAGCCTACGCACCGGGGAGCTGTTTTTT CASSLRTGELFF
TRBJ2-7 14 NA NA TRBV5-4 TGTGCCAGCAGACAGACAGGCGGTAGGGACGAGCAGTACTTC CASRQTGGRDEQYF
TRBJ2-3 12 once NA TRBV27 TGTGCCAGCAGCCGTATTTCTGATACGCAGTATTTT CASSRISDTQYF
TRBJ1-1 16 NA TRBD1 TRBV5-1 TGCGCCAGCAGCCCTCGACAGGGGGCGCCGGGCACTGAAGCTTTCTTT CASSPRQGAPGTEAFF
TRBJ2-7 15 NA TRBD1 TRBV28 TGTGCCAGCAGCCTTCCGGGACAGGGGGCGATTGAGCAGTACTTC CASSLPGQGAIEQYF
TRBJ1-3 14 NA TRBD1 TRBV7-9 TGTGCCAGCAGCCCAGGGGGGTCTGGAAACACCATATATTTT CASSPGGSGNTIYF
TRBJ1-2 13 NA NA TRBV19 TGTGCCAGTAGTTCGAGCAGGGGCTATGGCTACACCTTC CASSSSRGYGYTF
TRBJ2-5 14 NA TRBD1 TRBV5-1 TGCGCCAGCAGCCTGGGACAGCCTCAAGAGACCCAGTACTTC CASSLGQPQETQYF
TRBJ1-2 11 NA NA TRBV7-9 TGTGCCAGCAGCACAGATTTTGGCTACACCTTC CASSTDFGYTF
TRBJ2-1 16 NA TRBD2 TRBV15 TGTGCCACCAGCAGAGCCCCAGCGGGAGTTAGCAATGAGCAGTTCTTC CATSRAPAGVSNEQFF
TRBJ2-3 15 NA TRBD1 TRBV4-2 TGTGCCAGCAGCCAGGGGACAGGAATCACAGATACGCAGTATTTT CASSQGTGITDTQYF